The clone carrying this TCR beta chain has just one count. These data originate in a study of cytomegalovirus exposure and HLA in healthy donors. Repertoires were generated with immunoSEQ multiplex PCR, while TCRdb's copy carries only in-frame clones and drops some. The sample lists 90,000 or so clones, roughly 85% occurring once. This CDR3 spans 16 amino acids. The V end lost 4 bases, the J end lost 0 bases, and 15 bases lay between the germline ends. Looked up from germline, CDR1 is SGHNT and CDR2 is YYREEE (reference sequence). The receptor was isolated from a man between 18 and 35 years old in good health and CMV-seropositive. The chain combines TRBV5-4 with TRBJ2-3; the D gene is possibly TRBD2 (5 bases). The sequenced sample consisted of PBMCs. The CDR3 loop reads CASSIGVGASTDTQYF. The CDR3 coding sequence is TGTGCCAGCAGCATCGGGGTGGGCGCTAGCACAGATACGCAGTATTTT.